This entry features one T cell receptor beta chain sequence. Antigen specificity is unknown. The assay was immunoSEQ multiplex PCR, and TCRdb's table has in-frame clones only and misses some. The profile shows tens of thousands of clones, around nine tenths of them singletons. The sample originates from a study of graft-versus-host responses after intestinal transplantation. Study observations and caveats: Subjects displaying graft-donor T cell macrochimerism possessed elevated graft-versus-host to host-versus-graft clonal ratios inside allografts.

Germline V gives CDR1 GTSNPN, CDR2 SVGIG (reference sequence). The length of the CDR3 is 12 residues. The V and J ends lost 2 bases and 6 bases respectively, with 10 bases between them. The sequence derives from a human patient who received an intestinal transplant, so some T cells may come from the graft donor. The chain is built from TRBV30 and TRBJ1-2; D gene ambiguous. The sample here was bone marrow, taken nearly 750 days after intestinal transplantation. The CDR3 reads CAWSRPADGYTF. In DNA, the CDR3 is TGTGCCTGGAGTCGTCCTGCGGATGGCTACACCTTC.